The entry below describes one T cell receptor beta chain. Its cognate antigen is unknown. The data were obtained in a study of Ad26.COV2.S vaccination and SARS-CoV-2 variants. Whole-study results and caveats: People given the vaccine had a wider spike-specific TCR breadth than placebo recipients did.

The method was immunoSEQ multiplex PCR; TCRdb's version includes in-frame clones alone and lacks a portion of them. The repertoire includes hundreds of thousands of clones, more than 80% of them detected once, and over 1.3% sits in the top ten. The V and J ends lost 6 bases and 5 bases respectively, with 10 bases between them. This CDR3 contains 12 residues. Germline values: CDR1 SGHTA, CDR2 FQGNSA. Documented treatment: 19 received Ad26.COV2.S at low or high dose, single or two shots; about 5 received placebo; per-sample allocation not given. At day 63 after the first vaccine or placebo injection, samples were drawn.

The chain joins TRBV7-2 to TRBJ1-1; D remains ambiguous. Sequenced material: peripheral blood, taken in a trial of Ad26.COV2.S vaccine versus placebo. The source is a person aged 18-65 years who received the Ad26.COV2.S COVID-19 vaccine or a placebo. CDR3 loop: CASSSYWTEAFF. The CDR3 DNA sequence: TGTGCCAGCAGTTCTTACTGGACTGAAGCTTTCTTT. Drawing the rest from reference TRBV7-2 and TRBJ1-1, the complete variable domain is GAGVSQSPSNKVTEKGKDVELRCDPISGHTALYWYRQSLGQGLEFLIYFQGNSAPDKSGLPSDRFSAERTGGSVSTLTIQRTQQEDSAVYLCASSSYWTEAFFGQGTRLTVV.